These T cell receptor beta chains were read from a single sample in a study of T cell changes during pregnancy in multiple sclerosis. Sequencing used immunoSEQ multiplex PCR; TCRdb keeps in-frame clones, though not all of them. The data hold 58,000 or so clones, with around 90% observed a single time. The starting material was CD4+ T cells from peripheral blood mononuclear cells, obtained in the third trimester of pregnancy. The receptors here all came from a female donor with multiple sclerosis, enrolled in a pregnancy study. Both conserved end residues are part of each CDR3. D genes are given only for firm matches. Clone size is shown for a subset of rows, as once, few, many or a class of expanded clone.

v_call,d_call,clone_size,j_call,cdr3_aa,cdr3_nt
TRBV29-1,TRBD1,NA,TRBJ1-3,CSGMDRGLSGNTIYF,TGCAGCGGTATGGACAGGGGTTTATCGGGAAACACCATATATTTT
TRBV21-1,NA,NA,TRBJ1-1,CASSKAAGLIPEAFF,TGTGCCAGCAGCAAAGCCGCAGGTCTGATACCTGAAGCTTTCTTT
TRBV5-1,TRBD1,NA,TRBJ2-7,CASSLDRGAYEQYF,TGCGCCAGCAGCTTGGACAGGGGTGCCTACGAGCAGTACTTC
TRBV10-2,TRBD1,NA,TRBJ1-2,CASSEGQGAGYGYTF,TGCGCCAGCAGTGAGGGGCAGGGGGCAGGGTATGGCTACACCTTC
TRBV7-9,NA,NA,TRBJ1-2,CASSPGGLANYGYTF,TGTGCCAGCAGCCCGGGGGGGCTGGCTAACTATGGCTACACCTTC
TRBV29-1,NA,NA,TRBJ2-3,CSVEVGDTQYF,TGCAGCGTTGAAGTCGGGGATACGCAGTATTTT
TRBV19,NA,NA,TRBJ2-1,CASSIVLYNEQFF,TGTGCCAGTAGTATAGTTCTCTACAATGAGCAGTTCTTC
TRBV5-5,NA,NA,TRBJ1-1,CASSRETMTGEGTEAFF,TGTGCCAGCAGCCGTGAAACAATGACAGGTGAAGGGACTGAAGCTTTCTTT
TRBV11-3,TRBD2,NA,TRBJ2-5,CASSLGKRGIQETQYF,TGTGCCAGCAGCTTAGGAAAGCGGGGGATCCAAGAGACCCAGTACTTC
TRBV4-1,TRBD1,NA,TRBJ2-3,CASSPQGVGTDTQYF,TGCGCCAGCAGCCCACAGGGGGTCGGCACAGATACGCAGTATTTT
TRBV19,NA,NA,TRBJ1-2,CASTGQSRVANYGYTF,TGTGCCAGTACCGGACAGTCACGGGTCGCTAACTATGGCTACACCTTC
TRBV2,TRBD1,NA,TRBJ2-7,CASSVDRGPSYEQYF,TGTGCCAGCAGTGTGGACAGGGGACCTTCCTACGAGCAGTACTTC
TRBV2,NA,NA,TRBJ1-5,CASSERQKLRYQPQHF,TGTGCCAGCAGTGAGAGACAGAAGTTGAGATATCAGCCCCAGCATTTT
TRBV5-1,TRBD2,NA,TRBJ2-7,CASSPGGGLDLSYEQYF,TGCGCCAGCAGCCCGGGGGGGGGACTGGACCTGTCCTACGAGCAGTACTTC
TRBV5-1,NA,NA,TRBJ2-3,CASSLLGGVGADTQYF,TGCGCCAGCAGCTTGCTAGGGGGGGTTGGTGCAGATACGCAGTATTTT
TRBV11-3,TRBD2,NA,TRBJ2-3,CASSLGGSGGASTQYF,TGTGCCAGCAGCTTAGGCGGCAGCGGGGGGGCCTCTACGCAGTATTTT
TRBV2,NA,once,TRBJ2-5,CASSERRYQETQYF,TGTGCCAGCAGTGAGCGGCGGTACCAAGAGACCCAGTACTTC
TRBV6-1,NA,NA,TRBJ1-1,CASSEEREGGPEAFF,TGTGCCAGCAGTGAAGAGAGGGAGGGAGGACCTGAAGCTTTCTTT
TRBV6-6,NA,NA,TRBJ2-5,CASSYSVVAAQETQYF,TGTGCCAGCAGTTATTCGGTTGTAGCGGCCCAAGAGACCCAGTACTTC
TRBV4-1,TRBD1,once,TRBJ2-7,CASTNYETGGIHEQYF,TGCGCCAGCACCAACTACGAGACAGGGGGCATCCACGAGCAGTACTTC